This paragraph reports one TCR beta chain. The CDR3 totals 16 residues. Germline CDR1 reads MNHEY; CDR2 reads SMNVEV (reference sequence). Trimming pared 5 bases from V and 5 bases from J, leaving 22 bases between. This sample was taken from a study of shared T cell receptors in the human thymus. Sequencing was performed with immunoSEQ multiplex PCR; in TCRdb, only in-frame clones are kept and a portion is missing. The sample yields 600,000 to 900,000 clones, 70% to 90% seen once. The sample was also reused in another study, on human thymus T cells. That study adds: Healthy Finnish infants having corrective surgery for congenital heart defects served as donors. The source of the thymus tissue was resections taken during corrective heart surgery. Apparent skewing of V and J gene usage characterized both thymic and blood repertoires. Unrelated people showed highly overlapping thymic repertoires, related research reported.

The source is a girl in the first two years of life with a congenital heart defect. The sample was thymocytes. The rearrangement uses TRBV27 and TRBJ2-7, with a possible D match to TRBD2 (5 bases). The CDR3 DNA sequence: TGTGCCAGCAGTCCCCGCTCGGTGGGAGAACCGGACGAGCAGTACTTC. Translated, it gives CASSPRSVGEPDEQYF.